The rows below give T cell receptor beta chains drawn from one sample of a study of blood T cells in healthy people across ages. TCRdb analysed the 5' RACE reads with MiXCR anew, one entry per CDR3 protein. The data contain 500,000 to 650,000 distinct CDR3 sequences, roughly a quarter of them seen just once; the ten biggest clones take up approximately 3.5%. These data were also reused for a study on T cells of mothers and their children.

Material: blood. The receptors were sampled from a boy between 2 and 10 years old in good health. The CDR3 runs from the conserved cysteine through the conserved F or W. A D gene is named only where the DNA matches it firmly. Expanded clones get a size class; other rows say once, few or many, or leave the size out.

clone_size d_call j_call v_call cdr3_nt cdr3_aa
. . TRBJ1-6 TRBV30 TGTGCCTTGGAAGAGTCCTATAATTCACCCCTCCACTTT CALEESYNSPLHF
. TRBD2 TRBJ2-7 TRBV4-2 TGTGCCAGCAGCCAAGTAGCTAGCGGGGGGACCTACGAGCAGTACTTC CASSQVASGGTYEQYF
. . TRBJ1-1 TRBV14 TGTGCCAGCAGCCCTGGGTATCACACTGAAGCTTTCTTT CASSPGYHTEAFF
. . TRBJ2-5 TRBV6-5 TGTGCCAGCAGTTACTCCCTATTTAAGGCCGGAGGGGAGTTCTTC CASSYSLFKAGGEFF
. TRBD1 TRBJ2-2 TRBV5-1 TGCGCCAGCAGCTTGGCGGCAGGGGGCGCCGCCGGGGAGCTGTTTTTT CASSLAAGGAAGELFF
few . TRBJ2-2 TRBV3-1 TGTGCCAGCAGCCAAGATGGTGGGACCGGGGAGCTGTTTTTT CASSQDGGTGELFF
few . TRBJ2-5 TRBV7-2 TGTGCCAGCAGCTTAGAGGCGTTCCCAGAGACCCAGTACTTC CASSLEAFPETQYF
. . TRBJ2-2 TRBV20-1 TGCAGTGCTAGAAATTTGAGGGGGTATAGGGCCGGGGAGCTGTTTTTT CSARNLRGYRAGELFF
. . TRBJ2-1 TRBV11-2 TGTGCCAGCAGCTTATCGAGCGGCGTAGGGAATGAGCAGTTCTTC CASSLSSGVGNEQFF
. . TRBJ2-4 TRBV6-5 TGTGCCAGCAGTTTTGGGGACTCACAAAACATTCAGTACTTC CASSFGDSQNIQYF
. TRBD2 TRBJ2-7 TRBV10-3 TGTGCCATCAGCGGGACTAGCGGGAGCTCCTACGAGCAGTACTTC CAISGTSGSSYEQYF
few TRBD1 TRBJ2-7 TRBV28 TGTGCCAGCAGCGAGGACAGGGGGATCTCCTACGAGCAGTACTTC CASSEDRGISYEQYF
. . TRBJ2-2 TRBV30 TGTGCCTGGAGTGTTATCAGGGTGGCCGGGGAGCTGTTTTTT CAWSVIRVAGELFF
. . TRBJ1-2 TRBV10-3 TGTGCCATCAGTGAGTCGACGGGGGTGGACCGGGGCTACACCTTC CAISESTGVDRGYTF
few . TRBJ1-3 TRBV30 TGTGCCTGGACCAGGATTCCGCTATACTCTGGAAACACCATATATTTT CAWTRIPLYSGNTIYF
once TRBD2 TRBJ2-1 TRBV20-1 TGCAGTGCTAGTAGTGGGAGGGCCAACAATGAGCAGTTCTTC CSASSGRANNEQFF
. TRBD1 TRBJ1-3 TRBV29-1 TGCAGCTTTACCGGGACAGACGGAAACACCATATATTTT CSFTGTDGNTIYF